Below, 2 T cell receptor beta chains from the same sample are listed, as sequenced in a study of CD8+CD57+ T cells in acquired aplastic anemia. TCR beta VDJ and CDR3 profiles were obtained from a genomic DNA template. TCRdb analysed the reads with MiXCR anew, one entry per CDR3 protein. This sample yields more than 150,000 distinct CDR3 sequences, of which about 45% are seen a single time; 3% to 4% belongs to the top ten. The authors sequenced patients whose flow cytometry had shown CD8+CD57+ cell expansion. The sample taken for sequencing was sorted CD4+, CD8+, or CD8+CD57+ T cells (not recorded which) from PBMCs. The receptor set was obtained from a human donor with aplastic anemia.

The chain couples TRBV15 to TRBJ2-7; 8 bases line up with TRBD2. The CDR3 is made up of 16 amino acids. With V trimmed by 0 bases and J by 4 bases, 8 bases remained unmatched. Germline V CDR1 and CDR2: LNHNV, YYDKDF (reference sequence). DNA of the CDR3: TGTGCCACCAGCAGAGATCTCAGCGGGGGCCGATACGAGCAGTACTTC. Amino acid sequence: CATSRDLSGGRYEQYF.

This clonotype was seen at least ten times. The genes are TRBV20-1 and TRBJ2-1; D remains unclear. Germline CDR1 DFQATT, CDR2 SNEGSKA (reference sequence). CDR3 length equals 14 residues. Trimming cost V 5 bases and J 0 bases, with 11 bases left between them. CDR3 bases: TGCAGTGCTTCTCCCGGTAGCTCCTACAATGAGCAGTTCTTC. Translation gives CSASPGSSYNEQFF.